Given below is one T cell receptor (beta chain) in context. Its antigen specificity is not known. No much larger clone exists at a distance of one base, and base qualities are not known. This entry belongs to a study of blood T cells in healthy people across ages (dated by TCRdb to about 2015). Regarding the complete study: Template switching captured roughly one uniquely barcoded TCR beta cDNA molecule per two T cells in model experiments. The study measured age-related changes in TCR beta repertoire diversity using deep sequencing normalized with unique cDNA molecular identifiers. The donors were divided into four age groups: young (average about 15 years), middle-aged (about 39), aged (around 59) and long-lived (around 80). To avoid experimental bias, donors of different ages were spread randomly across the sequencing lanes. For two donors (one aged 18 to 29 and one aged 80 or older), the study analyzed two additional independent replicas of 1 million unique cDNA reads from the same blood draw. The research as a whole found: As age increased, observed TCR beta diversity per million T cells dropped in a roughly linear way, and a significant reduction was already evident by age 40. Compared with the aged group, the long-lived group had more naive CD4+ T cells, fewer expanded clones and increased TCR diversity, a pattern suggesting age selection. Donor CMV infection status was unknown, potentially confounding age-related changes in expanded clonotypes. A strong correlation was found between observed TCR beta diversity and the percentage of naive T cells measured by flow cytometry. Total diversity estimates from one million sequenced T cells were considered lower bounds and underestimates. Because profiling used bulk unsorted PBMCs, naive and antigen-experienced compartments could not be compared conclusively.

The library was prepared using 5' RACE. Sequencing took place on an Illumina HiSeq 2500. The second PCR ran for about 7 to 11 cycles and used a J-beta primer mix along with a sample-barcoded 5' primer. Each TCR beta cDNA molecule received a unique molecular identifier from a template-switch 5' adaptor carrying 12 random nucleotides. Each sample yielded at least 3 million CDR3-containing paired-end reads. The Mint cDNA synthesis kit, primed by a TRBC-specific oligonucleotide, was used to synthesize first-strand cDNA from all RNA. After uracil-DNA glycosylase treatment, a first 18-cycle PCR used universal primers M1SS and BC2_uni_R on all cDNA. The authors' analysis ran thus. For normalization, 1 million high-quality reads, each with a distinct molecular identifier, were randomly selected from each sample. Reads with shared molecular identifiers were discarded instead of being binned into consensus sequences. MiTCR, run with a Q25 quality threshold and the strictest error-elimination algorithm, handled CDR3 identification, clonotype clustering and error correction. A nonparametric unseen species model with Euler transformation was used to estimate a lower bound on total TCR beta diversity. TCRdb ran its own pipeline on the public reads, namely fastp trimming at Q25 and MiXCR clone calling, and kept in-frame beta chains. Here each entry gathers all rows of one CDR3 protein and keeps the most common genes and DNA. Clone size and V and J calls follow TCRdb, not the original study. This sample has 1 million to 1.2 million distinct CDR3 sequences in its table, and around two fifths of those were observed once. The ten largest clones take up 10% to 15% of the sample.

The roughly 42 donors, aged about 6 to 95 years, were systemically healthy Caucasian individuals from Russia. Roughly 9 milliliters of peripheral blood were drawn from each donor into EDTA-treated Vacutainer tubes. Ficoll-Paque density-gradient centrifugation was used to isolate PBMCs, with at least 6 million per sample. Total RNA was extracted from PBMCs with Trizol reagent, with at least 6 micrograms obtained per sample. For every donor, an aliquot of PBMCs went through flow cytometry to measure the percentages of naive CD45RAhigh/CD27high T cells. Based on the germline V gene (reference sequence), the CDR1 and CDR2 sequences are LGHDT and YNNKEL. Trimmed from V: 0 bases; trimmed from J: 0 bases; junction bases lacking a gene match: 8. Its CDR3 holds 18 amino acids, cysteine through phenylalanine. The sequence is cut down to CDR3 DNA, 54 bases in frame from base 1.

The sample taken for sequencing was blood. The chain employs TRBV3-1 and TRBJ1-5, with 7 bases aligning to TRBD1. The receptor was derived from a man between 18 and 29 years old in good health. The nucleotides are TGTGCCAGCAGCCAAGATCCTGGGGACAGTTATAGCAATCAGCCCCAGCATTTT. The encoded protein is CASSQDPGDSYSNQPQHF.